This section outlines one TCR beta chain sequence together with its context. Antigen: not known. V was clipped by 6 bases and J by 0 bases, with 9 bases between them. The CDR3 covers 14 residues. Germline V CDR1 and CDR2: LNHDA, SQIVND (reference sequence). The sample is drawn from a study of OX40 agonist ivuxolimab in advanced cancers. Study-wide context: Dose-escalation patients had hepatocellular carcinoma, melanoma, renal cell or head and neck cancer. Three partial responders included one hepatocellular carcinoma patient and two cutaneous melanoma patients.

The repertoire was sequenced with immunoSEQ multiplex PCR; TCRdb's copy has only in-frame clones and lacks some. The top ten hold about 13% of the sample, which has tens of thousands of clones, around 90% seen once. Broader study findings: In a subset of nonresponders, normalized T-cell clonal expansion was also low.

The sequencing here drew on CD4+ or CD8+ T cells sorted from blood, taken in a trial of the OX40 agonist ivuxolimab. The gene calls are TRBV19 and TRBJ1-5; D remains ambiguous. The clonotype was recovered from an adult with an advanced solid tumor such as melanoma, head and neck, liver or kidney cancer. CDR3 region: CASRWVYSNQPQHF. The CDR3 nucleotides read TGTGCCAGTAGATGGGTGTATAGCAATCAGCCCCAGCATTTT.